This T cell receptor (beta chain) derives from a study of blood T cell repertoires in COVID-19. Recovered participants had two consecutive negative NP/OP PCR tests, healthcare professional clearance, or symptom resolution. Original processing methods: Amplification of reference gene primers provided the estimated nucleated cell counts. Assay: immunoSEQ multiplex PCR; the TCRdb copy retains only in-frame clones and omits some. V and J calls and clone size are given by that table; D and trimming were obtained from the DNA. Among roughly 360,000 clones listed, about 87% were seen once. The CDR3 is made up of 15 amino acids. The V end was cut by 6 bases, the J end by 3 bases, with 14 bases between. The germline CDR1 and CDR2 sequences are SEHNR and FQNEAQ (reference sequence).

The TCR originated in a man in his thirties or forties who had recovered from COVID-19. This rearrangement joins TRBV7-9 to TRBJ1-4; D ambiguous. The sample comprised PBMCs or T cells enriched from blood (not recorded which). In DNA form, the CDR3 reads TGTGCCAGCAGTCCGAGGAGGGTGGCTAATGAAAAACTGTTTTTT. It yields the protein CASSPRRVANEKLFF.